Each of the 16 T cell receptor beta chains below was sequenced from the same sample in a study of T cells in women clearing cervical HPV infection. Some clones are missing from TCRdb's copy, which holds only in-frame ones; the method was immunoSEQ multiplex PCR. Its listing shows approximately 23,000 clones. The sequenced sample consisted of blood buffy coat. These receptors came from a woman between 18 and 70 years old with a cervical HPV16 infection that either progressed to CIN3+ or cleared (not recorded which).

To note about this clone: The sequenced fragment ends 3 residues before the CDR3 boundary, so the rest is inferred from the germline J gene. The gene calls are TRBV7-9 and TRBJ2-1; D unclear. Germline lookup yields CDR1 SEHNR and CDR2 FQNEAQ (reference sequence). The CDR3 contains 14 residues. V lost 1 base to trimming and J lost 5 bases, with 9 bases between them. The DNA read from the CDR3 is TGTGCCAGCAGCTTAGGGAACAGAGACAATGAG. The encoded protein is CASSLGNRDNE. The complete CDR3 protein is CASSLGNRDNEQFF.

Remarks on this clone: The read falls 3 residues short of the CDR3 end, and the missing part is taken from the germline J gene. This sequence joins TRBV3-1 (or the pseudogene TRBV3-2) and TRBJ2-1, with 7 bases lining up with TRBD1. The CDR3 is 14 residues long. Germline CDR1 reads LGHDT; CDR2 reads YNNKEL (reference sequence). Trimming at V came to 3 bases and at J to 6 bases, leaving 5 bases not matched to a gene. This chain's CDR3 is CASSQRQGGNEQFF. CDR3 DNA (partial): TGTGCCAGCAGCCAGAGACAGGGTGGCAATGAG.

For this clone: The missing CDR3 end, 3 residues past where the read stops, is filled in from the germline J gene. This chain uses TRBV10-3 with TRBJ2-7; unclear D gene. This CDR3 has 12 residues. V shed 8 bases and J shed 0 bases, with 8 bases lying between them. Germline V CDR1 and CDR2: ENHRY, SYGVKD. The CDR3 sequence: CAILGNSYEQYF. CDR3 bases read: TGTGCCATCCTTGGCAACTCCTACGAG.

Concerning this clone itself: Mismatch with germline at one junction end may stem from a read error. Read sequence stops 3 residues before the CDR3 end, and the germline J gene provides the missing end. This sequence joins TRBV4-2 and TRBJ2-2; 7 nucleotides line up with TRBD2. The CDR3 is made up of 18 amino acids. Germline V gives CDR1 LGHNA, CDR2 YNFKEQ. The CDR3 sequence: CASSQDIAGVGGTGELFF. CDR3 DNA (partial): TGCGCCAGCAGCCAAGATATCGCGGGGGTCGGTGGCACCGGGGAG.

Worth noting for this clone: Read coverage stops 3 residues before the CDR3 terminus; the germline J gene supplies the remainder. The chain is built from TRBV19 and TRBJ1-2; D is ambiguous. The CDR3 totals 16 residues. Germline lookup yields CDR1 LNHDA and CDR2 SQIVND (reference sequence). The part of the CDR3 DNA that was read is TGTGCCAGTAGTACCTTCCTAGCGGGAGGGCTCTACGAC. Protein: CASSTFLAGGLYD. The CDR3 as a whole reads CASSTFLAGGLYDYTF.

About this clone itself: The read terminates 3 residues before the CDR3 end, so the remaining end is supplied by the germline J gene. This sequence joins TRBV30 and TRBJ2-4; D is unresolved. The CDR3 has 11 residues. Germline CDR1 GTSNPN, CDR2 SVGIG (reference sequence). The sequenced CDR3 bases are TGTGCCTGGAGTGGGAACTATGGT. This gives the protein CAWSGNYG. The full CDR3 protein is CAWSGNYGQYF.

A note on this clone: The read halts 3 residues ahead of the CDR3 end, with the missing end drawn from the germline J gene. The genes are TRBV20-1 and TRBJ2-5; 9 nucleotides agree with TRBD2. CDR1 and CDR2 from the germline V gene are DFQATT and SNEGSKA (reference sequence). This CDR3 has 15 amino acids. The CDR3 bases that were read are TGCAGTGCTAGAGTCGGCGGGAGGGCAAGAGATACC. Residues: CSARVGGRARDT. In full, the CDR3 reads CSARVGGRARDTQYF.

In regard to this clone: The read finishes 3 residues shy of the CDR3 end, and the germline J gene is used to complete it. The chain is built from TRBV19 and TRBJ1-2, with TRBD1 as a possible D gene (5 bases). Germline lookup yields CDR1 LNHDA and CDR2 SQIVND (reference sequence). This CDR3 region has 15 residues. The CDR3 loop reads CASSFAGLATDTYTF. The DNA read from the CDR3 is TGTGCCAGTAGTTTCGCGGGACTAGCAACAGATACC.

A word on this clone: The read stops 3 residues short of the end of the CDR3; the missing end is completed from the germline J gene. The chain couples TRBV28 to TRBJ2-7; 9 nucleotides align to TRBD1. Germline V gives CDR1 MDHEN, CDR2 SYDVKM. The CDR3 is 15 residues long. Trimming took 7 bases from V and 6 from J; bases not matched to a gene: 13. CDR3 DNA, as far as it was read: TGTGCCAGCACAACGATGGGACAGGGCGCGGGCGAG. Translating it yields CASTTMGQGAGE. The CDR3 in full is CASTTMGQGAGEQYF.

Note on this clone: Read coverage stops 3 residues before the CDR3 terminus; the germline J gene supplies the remainder. V gene TRBV12-3 or TRBV12-4 combines with J gene TRBJ2-3; 8 nucleotides line up with TRBD2. This CDR3 region has 15 residues. CDR3 amino acids: CASSYTSGAQETQYF. The covered CDR3 bases are TGTGCCAGCAGTTACACTAGCGGAGCACAAGAGACG.

On this clone itself: The CDR3 end lies 3 residues beyond the end of the read and is filled in from the germline J gene. The chain employs TRBV7-9 and TRBJ2-1; D gene unclear. The CDR3 has 12 residues. V was shortened by 2 bases and J by 9 bases, with 8 bases between the two germline ends. The germline V gene encodes CDR1 SEHNR and CDR2 FQNEAQ (reference sequence). The CDR3 is CASSLSTGEQFF. The CDR3 bases that were read are TGTGCCAGCAGCTTAAGTACGGGTGAG. The entire variable domain, with the rest obtained from reference TRBV7-9 and TRBJ2-1, is as follows: DTGVSQNPRHKITKRGQNVTFRCDPISEHNRLYWYRQTLGQGPEFLTYFQNEAQLEKSRLLSDRFSAERPKGSFSTLEIQRTEQGDSAMYLCASSLSTGEQFFGPGTRLTVL.

As concerns this clone: The sequence runs out 3 residues before the end of the CDR3; the remainder is reconstructed from the germline J gene. The rearrangement links TRBV20-1 to TRBJ1-2, with 11 bases that match TRBD1. The J segment lost 3 bases and the V segment lost 5 bases, leaving 8 bases of the junction unmatched. There are 15 residues in the CDR3. CDR1 DFQATT and CDR2 SNEGSKA come from the germline V gene (reference sequence). The CDR3 loop reads CSADRGGQGDYGYTF. The part of the CDR3 DNA that was read is TGCAGTGCTGACCGAGGGGGACAGGGGGACTATGGC.

A remark on this clone: The CDR3 end falls 3 residues outside the read, so it is completed with the germline J gene. The V gene is TRBV7-7, the J gene TRBJ2-3; 14 nucleotides agree with TRBD2. The CDR3 covers 15 residues. Trimming cost V 5 bases and J 4 bases; bases outside gene matches: 2. Germline CDR1 and CDR2: SSHAT and FNYEAQ (reference sequence). CDR3 loop: CASSPGLAGADTQYF. The sequenced CDR3 bases are TGTGCCAGCAGCCCGGGACTAGCGGGGGCAGATACG.

The CDR3 region is CAWKQGRNSYDYTF. The sequenced CDR3 bases are TGTGCCTGGAAGCAGGGGAGGAATTCCTACGAC. The chain has TRBV30 and TRBJ1-2; D is perhaps TRBD1 (6 bases). The read comes to an end 3 residues before the CDR3 does, leaving the germline J gene to fill in the end. The CDR3 has 14 residues. Per the germline V gene, CDR1 is GTSNPN and CDR2 is SVGIG (reference sequence).

As concerns this clone: The read terminates 3 residues before the CDR3 end, so the remaining end is supplied by the germline J gene. The chain couples TRBV5-4 to TRBJ2-5; no reliable D call. This CDR3 comprises 14 residues. The V end lost 3 bases, the J end lost 5 bases, and 14 bases lay between the germline ends. CDR1 and CDR2 (germline): SGHNT, YYREEE (reference sequence). The CDR3 DNA, read in part, is TGTGCCAGCAGCTCTAAAAACGATGAGGAGACC. It specifies CASSSKNDEET. The full CDR3 is CASSSKNDEETQYF.

Concerning this clone: The CDR3 is cut off 3 residues early in the read; its end comes from the germline J gene. The chain carries TRBV5-1 and TRBJ2-1; D might be TRBD1 (5 bases). Germline CDR1 reads SGHRS; CDR2 reads YFSETQ. The V and J ends lost 0 bases and 4 bases respectively, with 8 bases between them. This CDR3 is built from 14 residues. CDR3: CASSLARTYNEQFF. Partial CDR3 DNA: TGCGCCAGCAGCTTGGCGCGGACATACAATGAG.